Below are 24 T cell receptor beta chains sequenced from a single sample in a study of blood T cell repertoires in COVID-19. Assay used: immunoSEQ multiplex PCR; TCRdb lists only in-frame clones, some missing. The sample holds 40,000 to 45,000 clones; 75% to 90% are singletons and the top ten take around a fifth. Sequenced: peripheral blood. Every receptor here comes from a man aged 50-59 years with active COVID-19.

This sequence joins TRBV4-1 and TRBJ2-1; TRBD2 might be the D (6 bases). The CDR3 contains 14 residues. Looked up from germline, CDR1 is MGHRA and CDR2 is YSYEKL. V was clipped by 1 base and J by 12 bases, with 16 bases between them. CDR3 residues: CASSQARGDTGQFF. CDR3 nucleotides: TGCGCCAGCAGCCAAGCGCGCGGGGATACGGGGCAGTTCTTC.

Here the CDR3 reads CASSLSEETQYF. In DNA form, the CDR3 reads TGTGCCAGCAGCTTGAGCGAGGAGACCCAGTACTTC. The chain links TRBV7-9 to TRBJ2-5; D is unclear. CDR3 length: 12 residues. Between the trimmed V and J ends, which lost 3 bases and 5 bases, there was a span of 7 bases. Germline CDR1 reads SEHNR; CDR2 reads FQNEAQ (reference sequence).

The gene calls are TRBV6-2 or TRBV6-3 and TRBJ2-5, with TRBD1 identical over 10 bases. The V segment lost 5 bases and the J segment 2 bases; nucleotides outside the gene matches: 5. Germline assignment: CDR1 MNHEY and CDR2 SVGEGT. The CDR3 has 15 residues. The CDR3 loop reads CASSPDRGVQETQYF. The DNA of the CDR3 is TGTGCCAGCAGTCCGGACAGGGGGGTTCAAGAGACCCAGTACTTC.

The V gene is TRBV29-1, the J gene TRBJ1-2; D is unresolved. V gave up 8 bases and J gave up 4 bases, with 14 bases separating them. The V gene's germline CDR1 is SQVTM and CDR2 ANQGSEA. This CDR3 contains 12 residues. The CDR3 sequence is CSFQTVLYGYTF. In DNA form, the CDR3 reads TGCAGCTTCCAAACAGTCCTCTATGGCTACACCTTC.

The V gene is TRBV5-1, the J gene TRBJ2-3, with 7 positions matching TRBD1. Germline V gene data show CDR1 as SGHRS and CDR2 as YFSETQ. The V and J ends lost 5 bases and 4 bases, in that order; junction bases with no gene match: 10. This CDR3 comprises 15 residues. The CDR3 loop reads CASRMTGNFPDTQYF. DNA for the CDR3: TGCGCCAGCAGGATGACAGGGAACTTCCCAGATACGCAGTATTTT.

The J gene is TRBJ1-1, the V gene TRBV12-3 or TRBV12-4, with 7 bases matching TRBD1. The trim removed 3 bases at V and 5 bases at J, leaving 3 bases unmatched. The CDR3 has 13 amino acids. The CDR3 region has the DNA TGTGCCAGCAGTTTTGCCAGGGGGACTGAAGCTTTCTTT. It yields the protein CASSFARGTEAFF.

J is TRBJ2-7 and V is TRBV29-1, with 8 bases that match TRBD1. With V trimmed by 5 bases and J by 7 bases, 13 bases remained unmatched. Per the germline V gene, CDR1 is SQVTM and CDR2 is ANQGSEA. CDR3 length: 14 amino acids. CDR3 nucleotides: TGCAGCGTTCGGAACCTTGGACAGGGAGAAGAGCAGTACTTC. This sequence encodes CSVRNLGQGEEQYF.

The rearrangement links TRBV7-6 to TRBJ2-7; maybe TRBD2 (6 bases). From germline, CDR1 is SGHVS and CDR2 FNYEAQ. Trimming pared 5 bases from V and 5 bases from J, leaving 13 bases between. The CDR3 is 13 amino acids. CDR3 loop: CASSHGTGDEQYF. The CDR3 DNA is TGTGCCAGCAGCCATGGGACTGGGGACGAGCAGTACTTC.

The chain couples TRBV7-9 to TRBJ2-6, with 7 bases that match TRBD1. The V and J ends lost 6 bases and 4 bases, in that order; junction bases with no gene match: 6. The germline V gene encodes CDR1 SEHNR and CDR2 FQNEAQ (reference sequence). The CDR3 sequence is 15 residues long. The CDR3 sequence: CASRWTGGGANVLTF. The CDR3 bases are TGTGCCAGCAGGTGGACAGGCGGCGGGGCCAACGTCCTGACTTTC.

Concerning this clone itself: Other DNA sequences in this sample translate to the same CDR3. CDR3 in DNA: TGTGCCAGCAGTTTCAGGCCAGATACGCAGTATTTT. Protein sequence: CASSFRPDTQYF. The V call is TRBV27, the J call TRBJ2-3; D gene ambiguous. The CDR3 extends over 12 amino acids. Germline V gene data show CDR1 as MNHEY and CDR2 as SMNVEV (reference sequence). Between the trimmed V and J ends, which lost 3 bases and 4 bases, there was a span of 5 bases.

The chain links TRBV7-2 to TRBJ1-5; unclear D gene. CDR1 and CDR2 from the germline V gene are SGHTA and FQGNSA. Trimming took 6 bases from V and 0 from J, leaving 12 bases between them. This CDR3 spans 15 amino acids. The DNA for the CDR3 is TGTGCCAGCAGGCTAACAGCCTTTAGCAATCAGCCCCAGCATTTT. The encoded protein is CASRLTAFSNQPQHF.

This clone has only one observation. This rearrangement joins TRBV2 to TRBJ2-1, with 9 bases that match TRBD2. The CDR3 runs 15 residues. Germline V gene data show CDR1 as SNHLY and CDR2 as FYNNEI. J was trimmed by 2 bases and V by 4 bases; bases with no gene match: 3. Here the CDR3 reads CASSVAGGAYNEQFF. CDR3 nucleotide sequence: TGTGCCAGCAGTGTGGCGGGAGGGGCCTACAATGAGCAGTTCTTC.

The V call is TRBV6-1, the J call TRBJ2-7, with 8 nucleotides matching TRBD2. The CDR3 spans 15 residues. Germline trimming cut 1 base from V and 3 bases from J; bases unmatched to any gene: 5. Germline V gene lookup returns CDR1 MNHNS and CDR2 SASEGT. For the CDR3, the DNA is TGTGCCAGCAGTGAAGGAGCGGGAGTAATCTACGAGCAGTACTTC. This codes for CASSEGAGVIYEQYF.

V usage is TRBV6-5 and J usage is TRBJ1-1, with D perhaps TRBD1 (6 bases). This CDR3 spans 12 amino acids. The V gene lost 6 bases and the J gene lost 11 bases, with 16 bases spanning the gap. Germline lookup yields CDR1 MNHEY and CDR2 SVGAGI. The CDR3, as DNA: TGTGCCAGCAGGTCACAGGGAGGGTGGGCTTTCTTT. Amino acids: CASRSQGGWAFF.

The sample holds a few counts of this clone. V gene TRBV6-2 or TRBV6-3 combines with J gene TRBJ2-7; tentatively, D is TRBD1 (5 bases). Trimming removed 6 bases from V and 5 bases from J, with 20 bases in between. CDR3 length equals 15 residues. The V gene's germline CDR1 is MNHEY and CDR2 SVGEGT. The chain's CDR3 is CASSQPADSGNEQYF. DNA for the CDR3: TGTGCCAGCAGCCAACCGGCGGATTCAGGGAACGAGCAGTACTTC.

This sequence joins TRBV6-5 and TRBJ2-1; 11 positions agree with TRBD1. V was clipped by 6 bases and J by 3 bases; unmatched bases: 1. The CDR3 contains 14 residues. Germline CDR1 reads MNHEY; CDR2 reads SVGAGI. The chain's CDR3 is CASSGTGGYNEQFF. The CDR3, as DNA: TGTGCCAGCAGCGGGACAGGGGGCTACAATGAGCAGTTCTTC.

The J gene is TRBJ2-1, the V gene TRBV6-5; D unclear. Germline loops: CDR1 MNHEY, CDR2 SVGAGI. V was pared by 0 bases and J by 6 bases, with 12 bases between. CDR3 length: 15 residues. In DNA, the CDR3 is TGTGCCAGCAGTTACTCGAATCCACAGTCCAATGAGCAGTTCTTC. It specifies CASSYSNPQSNEQFF.

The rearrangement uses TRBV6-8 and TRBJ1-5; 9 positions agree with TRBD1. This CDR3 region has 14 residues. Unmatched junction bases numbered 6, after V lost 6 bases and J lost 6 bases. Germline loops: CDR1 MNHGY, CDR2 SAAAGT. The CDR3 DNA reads TGTGCCAGCAGCTCTACAGGGGGCGGTCAGCCCCAGCATTTT. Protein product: CASSSTGGGQPQHF.

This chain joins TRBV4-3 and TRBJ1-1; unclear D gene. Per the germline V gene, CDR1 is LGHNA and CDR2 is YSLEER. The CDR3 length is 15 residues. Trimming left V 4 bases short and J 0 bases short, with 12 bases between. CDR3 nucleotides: TGCGCCAGCAGCCGAGACACATACATGAACACTGAAGCTTTCTTT. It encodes CASSRDTYMNTEAFF.

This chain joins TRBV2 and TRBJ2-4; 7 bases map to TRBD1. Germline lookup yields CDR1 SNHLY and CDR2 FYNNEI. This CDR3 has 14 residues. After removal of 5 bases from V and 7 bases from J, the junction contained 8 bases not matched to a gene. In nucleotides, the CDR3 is TGTGCCAGCAGTTTACAGGGGAAGTCTAACATTCAGTACTTC. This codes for CASSLQGKSNIQYF. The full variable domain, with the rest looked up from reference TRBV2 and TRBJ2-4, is EPEVTQTPSHQVTQMGQEVILRCVPISNHLYFYWYRQILGQKVEFLVSFYNNEISEKSEIFDDQFSVERPDGSNFTLKIRSTKLEDSAMYFCASSLQGKSNIQYFGAGTRLSVL.

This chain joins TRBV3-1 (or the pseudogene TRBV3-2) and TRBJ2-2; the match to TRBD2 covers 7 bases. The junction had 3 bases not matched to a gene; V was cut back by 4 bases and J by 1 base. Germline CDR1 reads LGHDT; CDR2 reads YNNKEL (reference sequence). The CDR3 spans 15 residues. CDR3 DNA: TGTGCCAGCAGCCTCCTAGCGGTGAACACCGGGGAGCTGTTTTTT. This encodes CASSLLAVNTGELFF.

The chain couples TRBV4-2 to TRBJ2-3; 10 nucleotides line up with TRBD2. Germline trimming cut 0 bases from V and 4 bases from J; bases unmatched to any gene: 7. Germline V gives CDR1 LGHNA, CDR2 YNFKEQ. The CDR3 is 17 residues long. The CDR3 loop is CASSQERAGGSPDTQYF. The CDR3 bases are TGTGCCAGCAGCCAAGAACGAGCGGGAGGGTCCCCAGATACGCAGTATTTT.

CDR3 in amino acids: CASSFLPGNEQYF. DNA of the CDR3: TGTGCCAGCAGTTTTCTTCCGGGAAACGAGCAGTACTTC. This chain links TRBV28 with TRBJ2-7; D is possibly TRBD2 (5 bases). This CDR3 contains 13 residues. Trimming took 3 bases from V and 5 from J, leaving 11 bases between them. The germline CDR1 and CDR2 sequences are MDHEN and SYDVKM.

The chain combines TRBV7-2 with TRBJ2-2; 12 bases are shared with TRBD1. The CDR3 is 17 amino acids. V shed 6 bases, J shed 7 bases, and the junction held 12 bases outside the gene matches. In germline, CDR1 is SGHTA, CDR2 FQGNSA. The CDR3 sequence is CASRSPGQGARGGELFF. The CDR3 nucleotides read TGTGCCAGCAGGTCGCCGGGACAGGGGGCAAGGGGCGGGGAGCTGTTTTTT. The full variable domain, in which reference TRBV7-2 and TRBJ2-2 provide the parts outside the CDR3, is GAGVSQSPSNKVTEKGKDVELRCDPISGHTALYWYRQSLGQGLEFLIYFQGNSAPDKSGLPSDRFSAERTGGSVSTLTIQRTQQEDSAVYLCASRSPGQGARGGELFFGEGSRLTVL.